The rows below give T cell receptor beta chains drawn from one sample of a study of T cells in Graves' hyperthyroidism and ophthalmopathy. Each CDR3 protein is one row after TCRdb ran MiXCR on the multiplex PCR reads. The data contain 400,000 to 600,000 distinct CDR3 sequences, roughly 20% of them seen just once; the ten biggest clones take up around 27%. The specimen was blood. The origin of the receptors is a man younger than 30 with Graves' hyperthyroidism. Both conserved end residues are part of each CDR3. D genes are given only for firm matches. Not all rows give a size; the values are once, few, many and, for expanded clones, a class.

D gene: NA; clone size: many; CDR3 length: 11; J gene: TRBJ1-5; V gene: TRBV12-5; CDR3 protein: CASGFEQPQHF; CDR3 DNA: TGTGCTAGTGGTTTCGAACAGCCCCAGCATTTT
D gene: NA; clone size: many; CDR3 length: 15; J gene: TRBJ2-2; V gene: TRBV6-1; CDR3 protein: CASSALTVTTGELFF; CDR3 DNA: TGTGCCAGCAGTGCCCTGACAGTCACCACCGGGGAGCTGTTTTTT
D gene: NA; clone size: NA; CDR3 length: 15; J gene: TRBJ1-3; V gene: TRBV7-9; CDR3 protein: CASRPNLSSGNTIYF; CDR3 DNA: TGTGCCAGCAGGCCAAATTTAAGCTCTGGAAACACCATATATTTT
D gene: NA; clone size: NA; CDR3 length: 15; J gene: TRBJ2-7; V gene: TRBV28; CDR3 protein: CASSSPTGITYEQYF; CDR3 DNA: TGTGCCAGCAGTTCTCCCACCGGCATCACTTACGAGCAGTACTTC
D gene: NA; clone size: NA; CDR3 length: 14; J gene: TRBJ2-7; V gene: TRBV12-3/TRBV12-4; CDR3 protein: CASSFRTATYEQYF; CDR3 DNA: TGTGCCAGCAGTTTTCGGACGGCGACCTACGAGCAGTACTTC
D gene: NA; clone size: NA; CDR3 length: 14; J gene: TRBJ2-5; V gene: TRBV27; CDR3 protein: CASSSGPWAETQYF; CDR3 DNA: TGTGCCAGCAGCTCGGGCCCTTGGGCAGAGACCCAGTACTTC
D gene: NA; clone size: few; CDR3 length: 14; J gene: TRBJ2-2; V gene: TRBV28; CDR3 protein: CASSFSVTHRELFF; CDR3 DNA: TGTGCCAGCAGTTTTTCTGTTACCCACAGGGAGCTGTTTTTT
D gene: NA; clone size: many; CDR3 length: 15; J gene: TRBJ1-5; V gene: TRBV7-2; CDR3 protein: CASSLVGGGDQPQHF; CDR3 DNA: TGTGCCAGCAGCTTAGTGGGGGGCGGCGATCAGCCCCAGCATTTT
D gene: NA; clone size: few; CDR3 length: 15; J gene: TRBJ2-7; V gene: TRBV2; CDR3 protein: CASSRDTLNRYEQYF; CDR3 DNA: TGTGCCAGCAGTCGGGACACCTTGAACCGGTACGAGCAGTACTTC
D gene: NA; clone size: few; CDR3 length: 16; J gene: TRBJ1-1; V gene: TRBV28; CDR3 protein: CASSLVVRGGNTEAFF; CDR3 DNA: TGTGCCAGCAGTTTAGTTGTGAGGGGAGGGAACACTGAAGCTTTCTTT
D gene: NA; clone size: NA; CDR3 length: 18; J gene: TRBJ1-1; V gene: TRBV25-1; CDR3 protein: CASSLQRSPGALNTEAFF; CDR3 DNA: TGTGCCAGCAGTCTACAACGGTCTCCGGGGGCCCTGAACACTGAAGCTTTCTTT
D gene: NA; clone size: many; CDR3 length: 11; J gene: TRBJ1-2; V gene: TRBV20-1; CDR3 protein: CLAAGEGGYTF; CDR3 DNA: TGCCTCGCGGCAGGGGAAGGTGGCTACACCTTC
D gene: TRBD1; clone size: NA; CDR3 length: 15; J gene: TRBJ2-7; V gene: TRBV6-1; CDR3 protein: CASSEYGTGGYEQYF; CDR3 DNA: TGTGCCAGCAGTGAATATGGAACAGGGGGGTACGAGCAGTACTTC
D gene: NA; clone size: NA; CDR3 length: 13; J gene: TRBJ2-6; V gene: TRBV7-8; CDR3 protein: CASTSGIINVLTF; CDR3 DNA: TGTGCCAGCACCTCCGGGATAATCAACGTCCTGACTTTC
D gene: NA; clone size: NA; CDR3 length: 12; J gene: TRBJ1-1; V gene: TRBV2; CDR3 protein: CASRDDRPEAFF; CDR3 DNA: TGTGCCAGCAGAGACGACAGACCAGAAGCTTTCTTT
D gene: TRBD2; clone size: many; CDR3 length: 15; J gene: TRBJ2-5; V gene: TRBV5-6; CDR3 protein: CASSLEGLAGETQYF; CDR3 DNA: TGTGCCAGCAGCTTGGAGGGACTAGCGGGGGAGACCCAGTACTTC
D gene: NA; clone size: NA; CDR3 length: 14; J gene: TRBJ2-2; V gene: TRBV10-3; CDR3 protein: CAISEYEGTGELFF; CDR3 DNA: TGTGCCATCAGTGAATACGAGGGAACCGGGGAGCTGTTTTTT
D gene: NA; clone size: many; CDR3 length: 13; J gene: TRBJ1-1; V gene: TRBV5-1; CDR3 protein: CASSGTVNTEAFF; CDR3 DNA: TGTGCCAGCAGTGGGACGGTGAACACTGAAGCTTTCTTT